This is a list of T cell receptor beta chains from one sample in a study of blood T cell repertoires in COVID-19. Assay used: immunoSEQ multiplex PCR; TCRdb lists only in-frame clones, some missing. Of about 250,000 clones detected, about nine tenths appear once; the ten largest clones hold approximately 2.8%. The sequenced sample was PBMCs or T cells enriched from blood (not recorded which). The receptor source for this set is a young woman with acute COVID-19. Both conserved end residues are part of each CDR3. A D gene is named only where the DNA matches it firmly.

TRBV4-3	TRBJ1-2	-	TGCGCCAGCAGCCTCAACCCCGGGGCGGGGAACTATGGCTACACCTTC	CASSLNPGAGNYGYTF
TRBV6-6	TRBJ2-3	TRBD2	TGTGCCAGCGGGGGACTAGCGGGTGGAGATACGCAGTATTTT	CASGGLAGGDTQYF
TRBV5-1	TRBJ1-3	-	TGCGCCAGCAGTGAGCTCTCTGGAAACACCATATATTTT	CASSELSGNTIYF
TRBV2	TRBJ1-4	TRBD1	TGTGCCAGCAAAAAGACAGGGGGGAAGGAAAAACTGTTTTTT	CASKKTGGKEKLFF
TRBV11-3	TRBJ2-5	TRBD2	TGTGCCAGCAGCTTGGGGACTAGCGGGGGTCTGCCGGTGGAGACCCAGTACTTC	CASSLGTSGGLPVETQYF
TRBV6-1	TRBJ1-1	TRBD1	TGTGCCAGCAGTGAGAAAGGACAGGGGAGAATCACTGAAGCTTTCTTT	CASSEKGQGRITEAFF
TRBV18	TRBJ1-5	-	TGTGCCAGCTCACTGGACACCATCAATCAGCCCCAGCATTTT	CASSLDTINQPQHF
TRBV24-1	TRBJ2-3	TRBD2	TGTGCCACCAGTGAAAGTAGCGGGGTAGGCACAGATACGCAGTATTTT	CATSESSGVGTDTQYF
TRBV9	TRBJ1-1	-	TGTGCCAGCAGCGCCGAACAGGGCCGGAACACTGAAGCTTTCTTT	CASSAEQGRNTEAFF
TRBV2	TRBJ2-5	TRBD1	TGTGCCAGCAGTCCTTCAACAGGGGGCTTGGAGACCCAGTACTTC	CASSPSTGGLETQYF
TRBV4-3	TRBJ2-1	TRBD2	TGCGCCAGCAGCCAAGATGATCGGGGGGGCGGATACAATGAGCAGTTCTTC	CASSQDDRGGGYNEQFF
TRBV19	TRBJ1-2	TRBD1	TGTGCCAGTAGTATGATACAGGGGGAAGGCTACACCTTC	CASSMIQGEGYTF
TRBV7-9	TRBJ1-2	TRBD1	TGTGCCAGCAGCTCCCCGGGACAGGGGTATGGCTACACCTTC	CASSSPGQGYGYTF
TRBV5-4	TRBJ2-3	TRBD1	TGTGCCAGCAGCTCTCCGGACAGGATAAGCACAGATACGCAGTATTTT	CASSSPDRISTDTQYF